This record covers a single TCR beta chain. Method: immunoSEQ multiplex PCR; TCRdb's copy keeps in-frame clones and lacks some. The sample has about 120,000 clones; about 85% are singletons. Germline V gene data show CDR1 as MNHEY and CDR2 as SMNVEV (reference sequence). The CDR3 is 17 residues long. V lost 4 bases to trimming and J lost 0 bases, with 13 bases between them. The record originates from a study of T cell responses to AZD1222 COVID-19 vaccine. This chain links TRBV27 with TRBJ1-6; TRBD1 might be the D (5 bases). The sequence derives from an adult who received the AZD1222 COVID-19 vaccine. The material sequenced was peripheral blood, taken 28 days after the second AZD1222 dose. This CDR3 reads CASSWGPTSSYNSPLHF. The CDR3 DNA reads TGTGCCAGCAGTTGGGGACCGACTAGCTCCTATAATTCACCCCTCCACTTT.